The clone carrying this TCR beta chain appeared many times. What it recognizes is unknown. TCRdb recomputed calls from the 5' RACE reads with MiXCR, one row per CDR3 protein. Among approximately 690,000 distinct CDR3 sequences listed, roughly 6.2% were seen once. V shed 5 bases and J 7 bases; nucleotides not matched to a gene: 7. This CDR3 comprises 13 residues. This sample stems from a study of identical twins. General study results and limits: Out-of-frame alpha sequences shared by twins showed excess low generation probability. Surplus twin overlap in beta out-of-frame sequences was less pronounced.

This clonotype originated in a man between 18 and 35 years old in good health. The specimen sequenced was naive T cells sorted from blood. J is TRBJ2-5 and V is TRBV12-3 or TRBV12-4, with 7 bases aligning to TRBD1. The CDR3 spells CASSATGDGTQYF. The CDR3, as DNA: TGTGCCAGCAGTGCCACAGGGGATGGGACCCAGTACTTC.